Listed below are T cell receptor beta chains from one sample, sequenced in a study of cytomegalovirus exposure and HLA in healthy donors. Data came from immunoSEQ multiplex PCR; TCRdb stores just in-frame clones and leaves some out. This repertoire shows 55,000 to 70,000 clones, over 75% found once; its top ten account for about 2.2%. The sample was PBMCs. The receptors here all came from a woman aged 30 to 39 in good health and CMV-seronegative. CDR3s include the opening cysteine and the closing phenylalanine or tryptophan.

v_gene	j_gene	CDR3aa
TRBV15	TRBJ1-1	CATRDRGAQHEAFF
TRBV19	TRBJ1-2	CASSIDPTDLYGYTF
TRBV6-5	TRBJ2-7	CASRNRDRGFYEQYF
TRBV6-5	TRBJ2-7	CASSYASSGYEQYF
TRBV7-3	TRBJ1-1	CASSLAAGGTEAFF
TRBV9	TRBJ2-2	CASSVAGKETGELFF
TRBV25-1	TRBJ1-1	CASKIGTEKTSEAFF
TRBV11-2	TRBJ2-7	CASSLGPGLAAYEQYF
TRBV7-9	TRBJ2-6	CASSALGGPETNVLTF
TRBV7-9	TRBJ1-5	CASSPESQPQHF
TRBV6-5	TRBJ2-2	CASSYSFGGRGRELFF
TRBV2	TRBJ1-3	CASTDRTGNTIYF
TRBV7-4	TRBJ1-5	CASSLEMEGALDQPQHF
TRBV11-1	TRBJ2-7	CASSSLGLAGVYYEQYF
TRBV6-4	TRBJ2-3	CASSAGEADTQYF
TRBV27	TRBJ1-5	CASGPKPPLYNQPQHF
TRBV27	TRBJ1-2	CASSFSGGYGYTF
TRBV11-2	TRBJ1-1	CASSSLLKRDKNTEAFF
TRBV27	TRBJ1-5	CASSFQGKHQPQHF
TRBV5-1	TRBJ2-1	CASSIPPSGPSEQFF
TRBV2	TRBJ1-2	CAVGQGNYGYTF
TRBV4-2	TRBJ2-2	CASSQDGGVTGELFF
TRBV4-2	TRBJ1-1	CASSQVKDRLDGANTEAFF
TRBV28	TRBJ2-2	CASSLSGRAPGELFF
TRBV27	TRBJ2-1	CASSLKLAGYEQFF
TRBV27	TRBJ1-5	CASSLSPGGGQPQHF
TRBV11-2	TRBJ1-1	CASSLDRRVLAFF
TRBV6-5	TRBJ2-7	CATGSSRQGSSYEQYF
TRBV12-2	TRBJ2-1	CASRLRALKIFNEQFF
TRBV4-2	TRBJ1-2	CASSQEYGQLYDYGYTF
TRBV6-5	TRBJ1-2	CASSYGTGRNGYTF
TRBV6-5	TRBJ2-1	CASSPGTGQGNEQFF
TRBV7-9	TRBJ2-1	CASSLRGAGSYNEQFF
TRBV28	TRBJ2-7	CASRHRSSYEQYF
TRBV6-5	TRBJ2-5	CASRDRGQETQYF
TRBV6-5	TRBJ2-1	CASRSGDSYNEQFF
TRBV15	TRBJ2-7	CATSRDYPGEQYF
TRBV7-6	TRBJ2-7	CASSWTSGLDEQYF
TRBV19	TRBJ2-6	CASSIDLGLAGASGANVLTF
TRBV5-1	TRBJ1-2	CASSLTSGGAGDGYTF
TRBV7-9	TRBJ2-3	CASSLAMGGRTDTQYF
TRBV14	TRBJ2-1	CASSQWGQGTNEQFF
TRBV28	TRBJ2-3	CASSLSADTQYF